Here is one T cell receptor beta chain with its context. In the study's own analysis: Counts of nucleated cells, estimated from reference gene primer amplification, were obtained. Some clones are missing from TCRdb's copy, which holds only in-frame ones; the method was immunoSEQ multiplex PCR. That table furnishes V, J and clone size, whereas the DNA furnished D and trimming. The table includes under 80,000 clones, 83% detected once. The sample comes from a study of blood T cell repertoires in COVID-19. Study-wide context: Acute and convalescent COVID-19 samples came from the United States, Italy and Spain. Sources were T cells, B-cell-depleted T cells, or PBMCs; the material itself was cDNA or gDNA.

The CDR3 has 16 residues. The germline V and J ends were trimmed by 0 bases and 1 base, with 10 bases remaining between them. Germline CDR1 LGHDT, CDR2 YNNKEL (reference sequence). The sequence was obtained from a man older than 75 with acute or convalescent COVID-19. The source material was peripheral blood. The J gene is TRBJ1-5, the V gene TRBV3-1 (or the pseudogene TRBV3-2); a possible D gene is TRBD1 (5 bases). Here the CDR3 DNA reads TGTGCCAGCAGCCAAGACGACAGCCCGAGCAATCAGCCCCAGCATTTT. Protein: CASSQDDSPSNQPQHF.